The rows below give T cell receptor beta chains drawn from one sample of a study of blood T cell repertoires in COVID-19. The table came from immunoSEQ multiplex PCR; TCRdb's copy has only in-frame clones and leaves some out. The sample contains around 400,000 clones, about 88% of which appear only once. The sample taken for sequencing was PBMCs or T cells enriched from blood (not recorded which). The receptor set was obtained from a woman between 18 and 29 years old who had been exposed to COVID-19. CDR3s include the opening cysteine and the closing phenylalanine or tryptophan. A D gene is named only where the DNA matches it firmly. Part of the rows lack a size; the others show once, few, many or a class for expanded clones.

CDR3 protein: CASSLTGGYEQYF
CDR3 DNA: TGTGCCAGCAGCTTAACCGGGGGCTACGAGCAGTACTTC
D gene: -
clone size: -
V gene: TRBV7-3
J gene: TRBJ2-7

CDR3 protein: CSVDGSLSRNKVDTQYF
CDR3 DNA: TGCAGCGTTGATGGGTCCCTTAGCCGGAATAAAGTAGATACGCAGTATTTT
D gene: -
clone size: -
V gene: TRBV29-1
J gene: TRBJ2-3

CDR3 protein: CASSGDRVAGEQYF
CDR3 DNA: TGTGCCAGCAGCGGAGACAGGGTTGCGGGGGAGCAGTACTTC
D gene: -
clone size: -
V gene: TRBV7-2
J gene: TRBJ2-7

CDR3 protein: CAISPRQQAYEQYF
CDR3 DNA: TGTGCCATCAGTCCGCGACAGCAAGCCTACGAGCAGTACTTC
D gene: -
clone size: -
V gene: TRBV10-3
J gene: TRBJ2-7

CDR3 protein: CASSLFLGGNTEAFF
CDR3 DNA: TGTGCCAGCAGCTTATTTCTAGGGGGGAACACTGAAGCTTTCTTT
D gene: -
clone size: -
V gene: TRBV7-2
J gene: TRBJ1-1

CDR3 protein: CASSFGQGVQYF
CDR3 DNA: TGTGCCAGCAGCTTTGGACAGGGTGTGCAGTACTTC
D gene: TRBD1
clone size: -
V gene: TRBV28
J gene: TRBJ2-7

CDR3 protein: CAWSVLGGRVNEQFF
CDR3 DNA: TGTGCCTGGAGTGTATTGGGGGGTAGAGTCAATGAGCAGTTCTTC
D gene: -
clone size: -
V gene: TRBV30
J gene: TRBJ2-1

CDR3 protein: CASSLPRTGEGAGANVLTF
CDR3 DNA: TGTGCCAGCAGCTTACCCCGGACAGGGGAGGGGGCTGGGGCCAACGTCCTGACTTTC
D gene: TRBD1
clone size: -
V gene: TRBV7-6
J gene: TRBJ2-6

CDR3 protein: CASSEESLYSPLHF
CDR3 DNA: TGTGCCAGCTCGGAGGAAAGCCTTTATTCACCCCTCCACTTT
D gene: -
clone size: few
V gene: TRBV27
J gene: TRBJ1-6

CDR3 protein: CASWGPNQPQHF
CDR3 DNA: TGTGCCAGTTGGGGGCCGAATCAGCCCCAGCATTTT
D gene: -
clone size: -
V gene: TRBV19
J gene: TRBJ1-5

CDR3 protein: CASSRGRVRGLNNEQFF
CDR3 DNA: TGTGCCAGCAGCAGGGGCAGAGTGAGGGGGCTAAACAATGAGCAGTTCTTC
D gene: TRBD1
clone size: -
V gene: TRBV11-2
J gene: TRBJ2-1

CDR3 protein: CASSLFGATGANVLTF
CDR3 DNA: TGTGCCAGCAGCTTATTTGGGGCGACAGGGGCCAACGTCCTGACTTTC
D gene: -
clone size: -
V gene: TRBV5-6
J gene: TRBJ2-6

CDR3 protein: CASSFTGAYEQYF
CDR3 DNA: TGTGCCAGCAGTTTCACAGGGGCGTACGAGCAGTACTTC
D gene: TRBD1
clone size: -
V gene: TRBV27
J gene: TRBJ2-7

CDR3 protein: CASSPRDRTYEQYF
CDR3 DNA: TGTGCCAGCAGCCCCCGGGACAGGACCTACGAGCAGTACTTC
D gene: TRBD1
clone size: -
V gene: TRBV5-6
J gene: TRBJ2-7

CDR3 protein: CASSGGGGEGSPLHF
CDR3 DNA: TGTGCCAGCAGTGGGGGTGGAGGGGAGGGCTCACCCCTCCACTTT
D gene: -
clone size: -
V gene: TRBV6-4
J gene: TRBJ1-6

CDR3 protein: CASSLWDRSGTQYF
CDR3 DNA: TGTGCCAGCAGTTTATGGGACAGGTCGGGGACCCAGTACTTC
D gene: TRBD1
clone size: -
V gene: TRBV27
J gene: TRBJ2-5

CDR3 protein: CASSTGGNSYNEQFF
CDR3 DNA: TGCGCCAGCAGTACAGGGGGCAACTCCTACAATGAGCAGTTCTTC
D gene: TRBD1
clone size: -
V gene: TRBV5-1
J gene: TRBJ2-1

CDR3 protein: CASNNPLWRGMGNEQFF
CDR3 DNA: TGTGCCAGCAATAACCCCCTTTGGCGGGGCATGGGCAATGAGCAGTTCTTC
D gene: -
clone size: -
V gene: TRBV3-1/TRBV3-2
J gene: TRBJ2-1

CDR3 protein: CASSPRSGTGEEQYF
CDR3 DNA: TGTGCCAGCTCACCACGATCCGGGACAGGGGAAGAGCAGTACTTC
D gene: TRBD1
clone size: -
V gene: TRBV18
J gene: TRBJ2-7

CDR3 protein: CASSQGRARGETEAFF
CDR3 DNA: TGCGCCAGCAGCCAAGGGAGGGCGCGGGGGGAAACTGAAGCTTTCTTT
D gene: -
clone size: -
V gene: TRBV4-1
J gene: TRBJ1-1

CDR3 protein: CASSIGDSSNSPLHF
CDR3 DNA: TGTGCCAGTAGTATCGGGGACTCCTCTAATTCACCCCTCCACTTT
D gene: -
clone size: -
V gene: TRBV19
J gene: TRBJ1-6

CDR3 protein: CASSRVGRSSYNEQFF
CDR3 DNA: TGTGCCAGCAGTCGAGTAGGTCGGAGCTCCTACAATGAGCAGTTCTTC
D gene: -
clone size: -
V gene: TRBV6-6
J gene: TRBJ2-1

CDR3 protein: CASETSGRGMDTQYF
CDR3 DNA: TGTGCCAGCGAGACTAGCGGGAGAGGGATGGATACGCAGTATTTT
D gene: TRBD2
clone size: -
V gene: TRBV2
J gene: TRBJ2-3

CDR3 protein: CASSPVGSGRLDTQYF
CDR3 DNA: TGTGCCAGCTCACCGGTTGGTAGCGGGAGGTTGGATACGCAGTATTTT
D gene: TRBD2
clone size: -
V gene: TRBV18
J gene: TRBJ2-3

CDR3 protein: CASSFGQGKDEQYF
CDR3 DNA: TGTGCCAGCAGCTTCGGACAGGGGAAAGACGAGCAGTACTTC
D gene: TRBD1
clone size: -
V gene: TRBV7-2
J gene: TRBJ2-7

CDR3 protein: CASSGLRGRLSNYGYTF
CDR3 DNA: TGTGCCAGCAGTGGCCTCAGGGGGCGCCTCTCCAACTATGGCTACACCTTC
D gene: TRBD1
clone size: -
V gene: TRBV27
J gene: TRBJ1-2

CDR3 protein: CASSSQGFDGYTF
CDR3 DNA: TGTGCCAGCAGCTCCCAGGGTTTCGATGGCTACACCTTC
D gene: -
clone size: -
V gene: TRBV7-6
J gene: TRBJ1-2

CDR3 protein: CASSDSGDTQYF
CDR3 DNA: TGTGCCAGCAGTGATTCCGGAGATACGCAGTATTTT
D gene: -
clone size: -
V gene: TRBV6-1
J gene: TRBJ2-3

CDR3 protein: CASSLGGQGHEQYF
CDR3 DNA: TGCGCCAGCAGCTTGGGTGGACAGGGCCACGAGCAGTACTTC
D gene: TRBD1
clone size: -
V gene: TRBV5-1
J gene: TRBJ2-7

CDR3 protein: CASSQGGSGTGSLYGYTF
CDR3 DNA: TGCGCCAGCAGCCAAGGGGGAAGCGGGACAGGCTCCTTATATGGCTACACCTTC
D gene: TRBD1
clone size: few
V gene: TRBV4-3
J gene: TRBJ1-2

CDR3 protein: CASSLRSYTF
CDR3 DNA: TGTGCCAGCAGCTTGCGTAGCTACACCTTC
D gene: -
clone size: -
V gene: TRBV5-8
J gene: TRBJ1-2